This entry concerns a single T cell receptor (beta chain). Its antigen is unidentified. The record originates from a study of blood T cells in healthy people across ages. Looking at the study overall: Using template switching, researchers captured about one barcoded beta molecule for each two T cells. Overall study results and limits: TCR beta diversity, measured per million T cells, fell in a roughly linear way with age. A greater number of naive CD4+ cells and higher diversity distinguished long-lived donors from aged donors.

J was trimmed by 3 bases and V by 6 bases; bases with no gene match: 12. The CDR3 is 17 residues long. CDR1 and CDR2 (germline): SGHAT, FQNNGV. A second PCR of roughly 7 to 11 cycles used a sample-barcoded 5' primer and a J-beta primer mix. The yield of each sample was at least 2.5 million CDR3-containing paired-end reads. TCRdb recomputed calls from the 5' RACE reads with MiXCR, one row per CDR3 protein. The sample consists of around 800,000 distinct CDR3 sequences, approximately 55% of them appearing once. Sequencing used blood. This chain uses TRBV11-2 with TRBJ2-1; TRBD2 aligns across 9 bases. The sequence came from an older man in good health. Here the CDR3 DNA reads TGTGCCAGCAGTGCCATAATATTAGCGGGAGTCTACAATGAGCAGTTCTTC. Protein: CASSAIILAGVYNEQFF.